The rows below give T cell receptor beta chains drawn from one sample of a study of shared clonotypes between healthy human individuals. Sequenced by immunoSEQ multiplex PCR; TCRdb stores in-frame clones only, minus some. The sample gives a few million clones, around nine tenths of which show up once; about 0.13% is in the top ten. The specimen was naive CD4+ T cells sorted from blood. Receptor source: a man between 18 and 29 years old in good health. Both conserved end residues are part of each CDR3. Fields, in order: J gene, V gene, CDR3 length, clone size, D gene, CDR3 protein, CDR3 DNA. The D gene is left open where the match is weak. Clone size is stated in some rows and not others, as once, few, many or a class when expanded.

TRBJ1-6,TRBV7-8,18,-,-,CASASRGQGQSYNSPLHF,TGTGCCAGCGCCTCACGGGGGCAGGGGCAATCCTATAATTCACCCCTCCACTTT
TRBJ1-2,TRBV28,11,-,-,CASSYRYGYTF,TGTGCCAGCAGTTATAGGTATGGCTACACCTTC
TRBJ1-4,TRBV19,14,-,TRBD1,CASSSGTGAEKLFF,TGTGCCAGCTCTTCGGGGACAGGGGCTGAAAAACTGTTTTTT
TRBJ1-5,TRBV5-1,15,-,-,CASSSGSDGNQPQHF,TGCGCCAGCAGCTCCGGGTCCGACGGCAATCAGCCCCAGCATTTT
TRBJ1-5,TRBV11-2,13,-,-,CASSLDRGQPQHF,TGTGCCAGCAGCTTAGATAGGGGGCAGCCCCAGCATTTT
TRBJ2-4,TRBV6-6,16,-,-,CASSPYSAPAKNIQYF,TGTGCCAGCAGTCCCTACAGCGCCCCGGCCAAAAACATTCAGTACTTC
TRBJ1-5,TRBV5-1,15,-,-,CATSSEPGLNQPQHF,TGCGCCACAAGCTCAGAACCGGGCCTCAATCAGCCCCAGCATTTT
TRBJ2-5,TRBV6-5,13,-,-,CASSGQHQETQYF,TGTGCCAGCAGCGGACAGCACCAAGAGACCCAGTACTTC
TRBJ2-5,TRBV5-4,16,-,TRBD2,CASSVPGLVSQETQYF,TGTGCCAGCAGCGTACCGGGACTAGTCTCCCAAGAGACCCAGTACTTC
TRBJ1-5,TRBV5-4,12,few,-,CASSLGDQPQHF,TGTGCCAGCAGCTTGGGGGATCAGCCCCAGCATTTT
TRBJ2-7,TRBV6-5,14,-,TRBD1,CASGTGQGAYEQYF,TGTGCCAGTGGAACGGGACAGGGGGCCTACGAGCAGTACTTC